This T cell receptor beta chain comes out of a study of a mutant IDH1 vaccine in newly diagnosed glioma. This clone was counted many times. Its target is unknown. Produced via immunoSEQ multiplex PCR; TCRdb's table is partial and in-frame only. The data hold roughly 50,000 clones, with roughly 84% observed a single time. The CDR3 contains 13 residues. V was cut by 6 bases and J by 3 bases, with 12 bases left in between. Per germline, CDR1 SGHNT and CDR2 YYREEE (reference sequence). Noted time point: week 35, safety follow-up. The content of each vaccine dose was 300 ug of mutant IDH1 20-mer peptide, and topical imiquimod accompanied it.

This chain connects TRBV5-4 to TRBJ1-2; perhaps TRBD1 as D (6 bases). The sample in question was PBMCs, obtained from a glioma patient whose treatment included an IDH1 peptide vaccine. This clonotype was sampled from a man aged 35 to 55 with glioma. CDR3 protein: CASNNYRDYGYTF. In nucleotides, the CDR3 is TGTGCCAGCAACAATTACAGGGACTATGGCTACACCTTC.